This T cell receptor beta chain was found in a study of blood T cell repertoires in COVID-19. About the research overall: Italy, Spain and the United States were the sources of the convalescent and acute COVID-19 samples.

J lost 7 bases, V lost 3 bases, and 4 bases had no gene match. Germline-derived CDR1 and CDR2 are MDHEN and SYDVKM. The CDR3 sequence is 13 residues long. This clone was counted only a few times. Authors' processing steps: Reference gene primers were amplified, and this amplification served to estimate nucleated cell counts. Some clones are missing from TCRdb's copy, which holds only in-frame ones; the method was immunoSEQ multiplex PCR. The V and J calls and clone size were taken over from that table, and D and trimming were inferred from the DNA. The table lists approximately 210,000 clones, around 90% of them singletons.

The receptor comes from a man aged 18 to 35 with active or convalescent COVID-19. The sequenced sample consisted of peripheral blood. The rearrangement joins TRBV28 to TRBJ1-2; 8 bases map to TRBD1. For the CDR3, the DNA is TGTGCCAGCAGTTTCACAGGGGGGGGTGGCTACACCTTC. Amino acid sequence: CASSFTGGGGYTF.